This T cell receptor (beta chain) came from a study of CD8 T cells in Susac syndrome. This CDR3 comprises 15 residues. Germline loops: CDR1 DFQATT, CDR2 SNEGSKA (reference sequence). V was trimmed by 1 base and J by 4 bases, leaving 16 bases between them. Reverse transcription of roughly 0.5 to 1 ug RNA was carried out with random hexamers. MiXCR was run by TCRdb on the immunoSEQ multiplex PCR reads, yielding one entry per CDR3 protein. The table shows 150,000 to 200,000 distinct CDR3 sequences, with roughly 94% occurring only once. The receptor was derived from a human donor with Susac syndrome. Sample: CD4+ T cells from PBMCs. V gene TRBV20-1 combines with J gene TRBJ2-5; D is uncertain. CDR3 sequence: CSARVGGVKGETQYF. The DNA of the CDR3 is TGCAGTGCTAGAGTTGGTGGGGTTAAGGGAGAGACCCAGTACTTC.